The clone carrying this TCR beta chain was counted at least ten times. Antigen unknown. The entry originates in a study of breast tumors, draining lymph nodes, adjacent tissues. TCRdb re-analysed the multiplex PCR reads in MiXCR, keeping a single row per CDR3 protein. The table has tens of thousands of distinct CDR3 sequences, 20% to 25% seen once. Overall study results and limits: Luminal-like breast cancer showed significantly greater tumor-nontumor repertoire similarity than basal-like breast cancer did. Tumor repertoires ranked between lymph nodes and nontumor tissue in diversity, with V and J gene preferences.

This CDR3 has 13 amino acids. Per germline, CDR1 SGHDT and CDR2 YYEEEE. Trimming removed 7 bases from V and 2 bases from J, with 13 bases in between. The specimen was breast tumor tissue. The receptor was isolated from a female donor with breast cancer. Some clones in this sample may be carry-over from other donors' samples. The J gene is TRBJ2-7, the V gene TRBV5-6, with a tentative D call TRBD1 (5 bases). CDR3 protein: CASGMQGPYEQYF. CDR3 in DNA: TGTGCCAGCGGAATGCAGGGTCCCTACGAGCAGTACTTC.